This entry lists 21 T cell receptor beta chains sequenced from one sample in a study of blood T cell repertoires in COVID-19. Profiling relied on immunoSEQ multiplex PCR, and the TCRdb table lists in-frame clones only, not all of them. The data contain some 350,000 clones, 90% of them singletons. The sequenced sample was peripheral blood. All receptors come from a young man with active or convalescent COVID-19.

V usage is TRBV13 and J usage is TRBJ2-7, with 13 bases identical to TRBD2. CDR3 length: 14 residues. With 5 bases clipped from V and 3 bases from J, the junction kept 1 base outside the gene matches. The germline V gene has CDR1 PRHDT and CDR2 FYEKMQ (reference sequence). The CDR3 DNA follows: TGTGCCAGCAGCCGACTAGCGGGAGGCTACGAGCAGTACTTC. Protein product: CASSRLAGGYEQYF.

CDR3 sequence: CASSGAGTGHSTQYF. CDR3 coding DNA: TGTGCCAGCAGCGGAGCCGGGACAGGTCACAGTACGCAGTATTTT. The chain has TRBV9 and TRBJ2-3; the match to TRBD1 covers 8 bases. V trimming: 3 bases; J trimming: 8 bases; junction bases outside the gene matches: 11. Germline lookup yields CDR1 SGDLS and CDR2 YYNGEE. The length of the CDR3 is 15 residues.

J is TRBJ1-1 and V is TRBV20-1, with TRBD1 matching 7 bases. The CDR3 runs 13 residues. With V trimmed by 3 bases and J by 2 bases, 3 bases remained unmatched. From germline, CDR1 is DFQATT and CDR2 SNEGSKA (reference sequence). The CDR3 sequence: CSASRGPNTEAFF. In DNA, the CDR3 is TGCAGTGCTAGTAGGGGGCCCAACACTGAAGCTTTCTTT.

Only a few counts were recorded for this clone. The rearrangement uses TRBV9 and TRBJ1-4; D is possibly TRBD1 (5 bases). Germline assignment: CDR1 SGDLS and CDR2 YYNGEE. The germline V and J ends were trimmed by 2 bases and 8 bases, with 13 bases remaining between them. This CDR3 is 14 amino acids long. CDR3 in amino acids: CASSVDQGWEKLFF. Written as DNA, the CDR3 is TGTGCCAGCAGCGTCGACCAGGGCTGGGAAAAACTGTTTTTT.

The chain carries TRBV11-1 and TRBJ2-7; D possibly corresponds to TRBD2 (6 bases). The V end lost 5 bases, the J end lost 5 bases, and 22 bases lay between the germline ends. The CDR3 sequence is 16 residues long. Germline V gives CDR1 SGHAT, CDR2 FQDESV (reference sequence). The chain's CDR3 is CASSPGWGVDGNEQYF. In nucleotides, the CDR3 is TGTGCCAGCAGCCCAGGGTGGGGGGTCGACGGCAACGAGCAGTACTTC.

This chain connects TRBV10-1 to TRBJ1-2; D is unresolved. Looked up from germline, CDR1 is WNHNN and CDR2 is SYGVQD (reference sequence). This CDR3 spans 10 amino acids. Trimming cost V 5 bases and J 5 bases, with 3 bases left between them. The CDR3 DNA is TGCGCCAGCAGTTCATATGGCTACACCTTC. Protein product: CASSSYGYTF.

Of note for this clone: The same CDR3 is also encoded by other DNA sequences in this sample. The V gene is TRBV5-1, the J gene TRBJ1-4, with 7 nucleotides matching TRBD1. This CDR3 region has 14 residues. With V trimmed by 4 bases and J by 5 bases, 5 bases remained unmatched. Germline CDR1 SGHRS, CDR2 YFSETQ. As DNA, the CDR3 is TGCGCCAGCAGCCCCGGGACAGTAAATGAAAAACTGTTTTTT. This sequence encodes CASSPGTVNEKLFF.

The V gene is TRBV11-2, the J gene TRBJ2-2, with D possibly TRBD2 on 5 matching bases. Trimming pared 11 bases from V and 3 bases from J, leaving 19 bases between. This CDR3 region has 15 residues. Germline V gives CDR1 SGHAT, CDR2 FQNNGV. In nucleotides, the CDR3 is TGTGCCGGAGGTGCCGCTAGCACCGACACCGGGGAGCTGTTTTTT. Protein sequence: CAGGAASTDTGELFF.

The V call is TRBV23-1, the J call TRBJ2-2; 10 bases map to TRBD2. TRBV23-1 is reported as an ORF; its role is uncertain. V shed 0 bases and J 5 bases; nucleotides not matched to a gene: 6. The CDR3 spans 17 residues. In DNA form, the CDR3 reads TGCGCCAGCAGTCAATCGGTCCTAGCGGGAGTGACCGGGGAGCTGTTTTTT. Amino acid sequence: CASSQSVLAGVTGELFF.

The gene calls are TRBV4-3 and TRBJ2-1; 12 bases align to TRBD2. The trim removed 4 bases at V and 4 bases at J, leaving 8 bases unmatched. This CDR3 contains 17 residues. Germline values: CDR1 LGHNA, CDR2 YSLEER. The CDR3 nucleotides are TGCGCCAGCAGCCCCACTAGCGGGGGGTCTTTATACAATGAGCAGTTCTTC. Amino acid sequence: CASSPTSGGSLYNEQFF.

The gene calls are TRBV4-1 and TRBJ1-1, with D unclear. V was trimmed by 3 bases and J by 1 base, leaving 18 bases between them. Germline CDR1 and CDR2: MGHRA and YSYEKL. CDR3 length: 17 residues. The CDR3 DNA reads as TGCGCCAGCAGCCAGGACCCGAAGTGGACTGCGAACACTGAAGCTTTCTTT. Translation gives CASSQDPKWTANTEAFF.

The rearrangement joins TRBV7-8 to TRBJ2-7; 13 bases are a match to TRBD2. In germline, CDR1 is SGHVS, CDR2 FQNEAQ. The CDR3 runs 15 residues. V lost 1 base, J lost 4 bases, and 1 base stayed unmatched. CDR3 protein: CASSLELAGGYEQYF. In DNA form, the CDR3 reads TGTGCCAGCAGCTTAGAACTAGCGGGAGGGTACGAGCAGTACTTC.

The chain has TRBV29-1 and TRBJ2-1; TRBD2 matches 8 bases. The CDR3 extends over 14 amino acids. Germline loops: CDR1 SQVTM, CDR2 ANQGSEA. Trimming removed 7 bases from V and 6 bases from J; junction bases left unmatched: 11. Here the CDR3 reads CSADGGALVNEQFF. DNA for the CDR3: TGCAGCGCCGACGGGGGGGCCTTGGTCAATGAGCAGTTCTTC.

In the case of this clone: The same CDR3 can be traced to other DNA sequences in this sample. The chain couples TRBV28 to TRBJ2-7, with TRBD1 matching 9 bases. The V segment lost 3 bases and the J segment 2 bases; nucleotides outside the gene matches: 2. Germline V gives CDR1 MDHEN, CDR2 SYDVKM. The CDR3 length is 14 residues. The CDR3 sequence: CASSLTGGTYEQYF. The CDR3 nucleotides read TGTGCCAGCAGTTTGACAGGGGGAACCTACGAGCAGTACTTC.

The rearrangement uses TRBV18 and TRBJ1-4; D unclear. CDR3 length: 15 amino acids. The V gene's germline CDR1 is KGHSH and CDR2 LQKENI. Trimming took off 3 bases at V and 8 bases at J, with 16 bases between the two ends. In nucleotides, the CDR3 is TGTGCCAGCTCACCGACCGGGGTGGAATGGGAAAAACTGTTTTTT. Translated, it gives CASSPTGVEWEKLFF.

The gene calls are TRBV2 and TRBJ1-1, with 7 bases aligning to TRBD1. Unmatched junction bases numbered 10, after V lost 5 bases and J lost 1 base. The CDR3 is 16 amino acids. The germline CDR1 and CDR2 sequences are SNHLY and FYNNEI. As DNA, the CDR3 is TGTGCCAGCAGTTTTGATAGGGGGCTCGGGAACACTGAAGCTTTCTTT. This sequence encodes CASSFDRGLGNTEAFF.

The chain recombines TRBV5-6 with TRBJ1-4; 7 positions agree with TRBD1. The germline CDR1 and CDR2 sequences are SGHDT and YYEEEE. Unmatched junction bases numbered 9, after V lost 1 base and J lost 3 bases. The CDR3 has 17 amino acids. CDR3 DNA: TGTGCCAGCAGCTTGTTGTCAGGGGGTTACTCTAATGAAAAACTGTTTTTT. This gives the protein CASSLLSGGYSNEKLFF.

V gene TRBV5-1 combines with J gene TRBJ1-1; the D is unclear. CDR3 length: 11 residues. CDR1 is SGHRS and CDR2 is YFSETQ in the germline V gene. Trimming removed 7 bases at V and 6 bases at J, with 10 bases between. CDR3 residues: CASRLAAEAFF. The CDR3 coding sequence is TGCGCCAGCCGTCTCGCGGCTGAAGCTTTCTTT.

This clone was observed once. The chain is built from TRBV11-2 and TRBJ2-1; no clear D gene. The CDR3 totals 11 residues. Germline V gene lookup returns CDR1 SGHAT and CDR2 FQNNGV. V gave up 1 base and J gave up 7 bases, with 2 bases separating them. The CDR3 loop reads CASSLVNEQFF. The DNA for the CDR3 is TGTGCCAGCAGCTTAGTAAATGAGCAGTTCTTC.

The V gene is TRBV5-1, the J gene TRBJ2-7; perhaps TRBD2 as D (6 bases). CDR1 is SGHRS, CDR2 YFSETQ, per germline. The germline V and J ends were trimmed by 4 bases and 2 bases, with 19 bases remaining between them. The CDR3 is 16 residues long. The CDR3 bases are TGCGCCAGCAGCGACATTCGGACTAAAAACACCTACGAGCAGTACTTC. Translating it yields CASSDIRTKNTYEQYF.

The rearrangement links TRBV2 to TRBJ2-7; TRBD1 matches at 9 bases. The CDR3 runs 16 residues. V was clipped by 3 bases and J by 2 bases; unmatched bases: 8. Germline CDR1 is SNHLY and CDR2 is FYNNEI. CDR3 loop: CASSEPGQGKPYEQYF. The CDR3 DNA follows: TGTGCCAGCAGTGAGCCAGGACAGGGGAAACCCTACGAGCAGTACTTC.